The sequence of this T cell receptor beta chain was determined in a study of glioma-infiltrating T cells after dendritic cell vaccination. Germline V gives CDR1 SNHLY, CDR2 FYNNEI. V was shortened by 7 bases and J by 0 bases, with 16 bases between the two germline ends. The CDR3 contains 17 residues. Using immunoSEQ multiplex PCR, the repertoire was profiled, and TCRdb retains in-frame clones only, with some absent. The sample includes over 75,000 clones, approximately 80% of them seen just once. Regarding time point: after dendritic cell vaccination, including at tumor progression/relapse. Only a few counts were recorded for this clone.

The specimen was blood, collected after dendritic cell vaccination. The clonotype originates from a human donor with glioblastoma. The rearrangement joins TRBV2 to TRBJ2-6, with a tentative D call TRBD1 (5 bases). For the CDR3, the DNA is TGTGCCAGCAACCGCGACTCTGGGGCCTCTGGGGCCAACGTCCTGACTTTC. Translation: CASNRDSGASGANVLTF.